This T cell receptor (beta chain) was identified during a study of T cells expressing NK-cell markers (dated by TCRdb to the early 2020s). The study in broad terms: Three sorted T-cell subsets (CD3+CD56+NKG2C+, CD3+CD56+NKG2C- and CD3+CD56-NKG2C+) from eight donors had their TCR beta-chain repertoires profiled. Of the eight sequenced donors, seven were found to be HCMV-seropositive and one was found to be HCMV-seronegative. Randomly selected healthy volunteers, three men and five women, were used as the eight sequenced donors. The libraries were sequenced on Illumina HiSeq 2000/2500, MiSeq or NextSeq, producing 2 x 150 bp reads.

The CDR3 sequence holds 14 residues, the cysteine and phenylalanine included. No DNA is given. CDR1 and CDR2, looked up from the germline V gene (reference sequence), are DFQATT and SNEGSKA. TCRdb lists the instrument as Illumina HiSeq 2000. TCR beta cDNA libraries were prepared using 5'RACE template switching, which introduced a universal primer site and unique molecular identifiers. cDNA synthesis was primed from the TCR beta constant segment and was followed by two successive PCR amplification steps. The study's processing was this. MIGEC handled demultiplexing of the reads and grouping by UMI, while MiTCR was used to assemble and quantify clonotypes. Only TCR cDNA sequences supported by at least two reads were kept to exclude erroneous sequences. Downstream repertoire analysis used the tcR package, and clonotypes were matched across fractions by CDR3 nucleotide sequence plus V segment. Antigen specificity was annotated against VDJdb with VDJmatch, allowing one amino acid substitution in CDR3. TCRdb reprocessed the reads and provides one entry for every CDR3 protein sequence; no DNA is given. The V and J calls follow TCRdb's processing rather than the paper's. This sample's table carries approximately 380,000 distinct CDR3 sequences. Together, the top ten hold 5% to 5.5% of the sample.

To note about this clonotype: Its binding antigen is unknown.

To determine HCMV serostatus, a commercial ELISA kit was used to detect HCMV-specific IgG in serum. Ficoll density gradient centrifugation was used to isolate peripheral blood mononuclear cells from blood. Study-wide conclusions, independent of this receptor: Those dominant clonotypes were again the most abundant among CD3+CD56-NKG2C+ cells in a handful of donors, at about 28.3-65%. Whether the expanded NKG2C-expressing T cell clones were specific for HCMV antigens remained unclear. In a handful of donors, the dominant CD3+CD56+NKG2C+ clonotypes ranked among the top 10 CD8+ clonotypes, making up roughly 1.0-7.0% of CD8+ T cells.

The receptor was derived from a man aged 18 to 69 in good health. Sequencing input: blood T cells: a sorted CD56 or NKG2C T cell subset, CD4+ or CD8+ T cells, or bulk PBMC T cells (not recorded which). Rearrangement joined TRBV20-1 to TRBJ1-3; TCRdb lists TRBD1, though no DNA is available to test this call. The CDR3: CSAITGTTGNTIYF.